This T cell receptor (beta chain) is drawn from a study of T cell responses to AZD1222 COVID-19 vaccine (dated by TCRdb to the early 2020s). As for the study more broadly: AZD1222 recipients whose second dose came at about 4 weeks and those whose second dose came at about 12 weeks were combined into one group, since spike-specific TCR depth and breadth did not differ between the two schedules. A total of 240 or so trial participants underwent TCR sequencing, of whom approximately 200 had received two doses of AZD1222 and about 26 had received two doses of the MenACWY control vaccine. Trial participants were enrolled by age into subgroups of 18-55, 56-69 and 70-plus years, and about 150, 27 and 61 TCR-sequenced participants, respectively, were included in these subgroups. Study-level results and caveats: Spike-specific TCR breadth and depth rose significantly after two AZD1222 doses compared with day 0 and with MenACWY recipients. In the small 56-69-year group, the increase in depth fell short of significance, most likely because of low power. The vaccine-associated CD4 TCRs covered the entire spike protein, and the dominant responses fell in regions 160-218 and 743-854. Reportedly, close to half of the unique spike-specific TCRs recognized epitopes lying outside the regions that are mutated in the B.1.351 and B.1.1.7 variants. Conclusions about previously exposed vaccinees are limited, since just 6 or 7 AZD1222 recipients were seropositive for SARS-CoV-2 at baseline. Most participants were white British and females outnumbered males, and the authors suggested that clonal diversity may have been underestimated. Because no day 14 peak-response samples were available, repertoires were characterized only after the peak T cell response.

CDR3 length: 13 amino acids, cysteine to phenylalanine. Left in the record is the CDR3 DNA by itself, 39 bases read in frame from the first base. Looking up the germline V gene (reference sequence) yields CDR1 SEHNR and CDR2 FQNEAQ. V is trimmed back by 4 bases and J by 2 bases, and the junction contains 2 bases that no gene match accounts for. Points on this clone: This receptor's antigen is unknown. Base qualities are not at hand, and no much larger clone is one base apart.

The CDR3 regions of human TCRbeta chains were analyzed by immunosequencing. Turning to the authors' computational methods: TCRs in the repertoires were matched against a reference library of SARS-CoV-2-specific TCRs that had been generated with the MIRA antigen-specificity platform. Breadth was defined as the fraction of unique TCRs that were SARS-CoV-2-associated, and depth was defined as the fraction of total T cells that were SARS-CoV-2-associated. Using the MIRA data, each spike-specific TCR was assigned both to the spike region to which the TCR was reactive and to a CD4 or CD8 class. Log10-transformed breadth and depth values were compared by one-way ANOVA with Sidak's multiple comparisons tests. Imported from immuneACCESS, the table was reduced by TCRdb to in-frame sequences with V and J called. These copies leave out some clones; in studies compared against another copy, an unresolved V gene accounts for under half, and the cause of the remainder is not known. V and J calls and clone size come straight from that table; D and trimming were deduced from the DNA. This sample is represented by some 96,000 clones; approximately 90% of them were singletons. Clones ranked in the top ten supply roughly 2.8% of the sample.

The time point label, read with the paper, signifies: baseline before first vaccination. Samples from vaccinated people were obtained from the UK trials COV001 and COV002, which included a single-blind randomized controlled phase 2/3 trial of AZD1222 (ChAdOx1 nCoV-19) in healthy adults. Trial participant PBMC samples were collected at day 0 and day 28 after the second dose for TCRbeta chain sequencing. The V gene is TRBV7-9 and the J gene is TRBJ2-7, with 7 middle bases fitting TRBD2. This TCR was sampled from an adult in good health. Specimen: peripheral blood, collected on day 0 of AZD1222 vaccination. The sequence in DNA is TGTGCCAGCAGCTGGGGGGGTGCCTACGAGCAGTACTTC. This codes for CASSWGGAYEQYF.